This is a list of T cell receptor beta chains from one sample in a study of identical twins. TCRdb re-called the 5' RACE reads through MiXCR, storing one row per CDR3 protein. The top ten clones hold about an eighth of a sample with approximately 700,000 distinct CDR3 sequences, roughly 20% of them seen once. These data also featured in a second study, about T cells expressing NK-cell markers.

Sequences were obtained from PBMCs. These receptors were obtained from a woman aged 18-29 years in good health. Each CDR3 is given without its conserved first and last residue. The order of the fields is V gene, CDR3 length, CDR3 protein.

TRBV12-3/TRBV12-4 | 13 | ASSHKTGWNTEAF
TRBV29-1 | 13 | SVEDPTHTYNEQF
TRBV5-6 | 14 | ASSPERGGGTDTQY
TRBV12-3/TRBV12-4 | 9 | ATGTPSEAF
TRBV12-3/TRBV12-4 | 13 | ASSSTRDYYNEQF
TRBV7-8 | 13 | ASSSRQGEVYEQY
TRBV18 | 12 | ASSPGAGNNEQF
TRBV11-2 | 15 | ASSLVTSGGLYNEQF
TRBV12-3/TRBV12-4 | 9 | ASSGNGELF
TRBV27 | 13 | ASSLGGRSSYEQY
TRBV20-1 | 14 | SARGPLSGGANEQF
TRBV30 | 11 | AWSVAGGNEQF
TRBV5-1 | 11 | ASSDTLHNEQF
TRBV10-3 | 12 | AITTEGRYNEQF
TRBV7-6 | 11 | ASSLLVGTEAF
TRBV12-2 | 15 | ASRLARRAGGTDTQY
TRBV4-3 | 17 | ASSQEVSSGRSVTGELF
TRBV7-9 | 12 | ASSEREAPYEQY
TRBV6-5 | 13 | ASSYLTGGNTEAF
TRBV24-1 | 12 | AGPDRGGHQPQH
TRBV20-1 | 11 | SAARGGTGELF
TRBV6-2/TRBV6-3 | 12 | ASRGTGGANEQF
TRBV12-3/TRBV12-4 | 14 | ATYTRGSGIYNEQF
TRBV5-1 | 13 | ASSPLMGAGDTQY
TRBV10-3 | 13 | AISESEGNNQPQH
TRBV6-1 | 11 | ASSRDREYEQY
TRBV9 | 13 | ASSVGRAGLYGYT
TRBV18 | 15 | ASSWLAGGNSYNEQF
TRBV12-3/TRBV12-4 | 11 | ASSAGGTTGYT
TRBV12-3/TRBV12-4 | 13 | ASSPLAGGWGEQF
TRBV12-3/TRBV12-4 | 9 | ASKAQYEQY
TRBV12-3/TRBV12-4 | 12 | ASTPLAGGPRQY
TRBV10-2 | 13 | ASSDSRESTDTQY
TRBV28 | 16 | ASRTQTLAGVGYNEQF
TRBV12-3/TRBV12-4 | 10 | ASTTYGGELF
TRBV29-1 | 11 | SADRSMNTEAF
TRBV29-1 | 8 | SVPGYEQY
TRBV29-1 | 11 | SVERGTGNEQF
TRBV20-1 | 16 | SANDPSGGISGANVLT
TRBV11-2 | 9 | ASSSQLEQY
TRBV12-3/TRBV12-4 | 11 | ASSLDGLNEQF
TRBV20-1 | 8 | SAQGYEQY
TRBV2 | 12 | ASSEAGTNSPLH
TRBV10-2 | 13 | ASSDHGTGYQPQH
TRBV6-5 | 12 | ASSYSGAVYGYT